These 26 T cell receptor delta chains originate from one sample sequenced in a study of Vδ1+ human thymocytes. The study's findings and limits: Thymic TRG and TRD repertoires appeared highly polyclonal, with Gaussian CDR3 length distributions.

Extracted RNA was reverse transcribed into cDNA. CDR3 amplicons came from multiplex PCR with pooled V-gene forward and constant-region reverse primers. TCRdb re-identified clones in the multiplex PCR reads via CATT. The table records more than 45,000 delta-chain clones, around 16% of them present only once. Antigens of these TCRs are unknown. The sequenced sample consisted of Vdelta1+ gamma-delta thymocytes from the thymus. Regarding subset: FACS-sorted CD3+ TCRalphabeta- TCRVdelta1+ TCRVdelta2- thymocytes. The receptors derive from a girl under three years old who had congenital heart surgery.

As regards this clone: At the DNA level, this CDR3 is encoded by other sequences in the same sample as well. The J gene is TRDJ1, the V gene TRDV1; D possibly corresponds to TRDD3 (6 bases). Trimming removed 7 bases from V and 0 bases from J, with 15 bases in between. CDR3 length: 15 amino acids. The V gene's germline CDR1 is TSWWSYY and CDR2 QGS. The CDR3 reads CALATNGGNTDKLIF. In nucleotides, the CDR3 is TGTGCTCTTGCTACGAACGGGGGGAACACCGATAAACTCATCTTT.

The sample holds a few counts of this clone. V is TRDV1 and J is TRDJ1; 12 bases map to TRDD3. The CDR3 extends over 20 amino acids. V lost 7 bases and J lost 0; bases outside the gene matches: 18. Germline V CDR1 and CDR2: TSWWSYY, QGS. The CDR3 DNA sequence: TGTGCTCTTGAGACGTTCCTGGGGGATACGCTGGGGACCCACACCGATAAACTCATCTTT. Translation gives CALETFLGDTLGTHTDKLIF.

The chain carries TRDV1 and TRDJ2, with 11 bases lining up with TRDD3. This CDR3 has 22 residues. From germline, CDR1 is TSWWSYY and CDR2 QGS. The V gene end was trimmed by 3 bases and the J gene end by 3 bases; junction bases not matched to a gene: 21. This CDR3 reads CALGDFYSFVLGDRLMTAQLFF. In DNA, the CDR3 is TGTGCTCTTGGGGACTTCTATTCCTTTGTACTGGGGGATAGGCTAATGACAGCACAACTCTTCTTT.

The chain has TRDV1 and TRDJ1, with TRDD3 matching 7 bases. The CDR3 is 18 residues long. Per the germline V gene, CDR1 is TSWWSYY and CDR2 is QGS. V was clipped by 0 bases and J by 4 bases; unmatched bases: 14. The CDR3, as DNA: TGTGCTCTTGGGGAACTAGTCCCCCTGTGGGATACAAACGATAAACTCATCTTT. Translated: CALGELVPLWDTNDKLIF.

The chain has TRDV1 and TRDJ1; 7 bases are a match to TRDD3. The CDR3 sequence is 17 residues long. The germline V gene encodes CDR1 TSWWSYY and CDR2 QGS. V trimming: 0 bases; J trimming: 1 base; junction bases outside the gene matches: 8. The DNA for the CDR3 is TGTGCTCTTGGGGAACTACTCAGACCTGGGGGCACCGATAAACTCATCTTT. This codes for CALGELLRPGGTDKLIF.

This sequence joins TRDV1 and TRDJ1; weak D call: TRDD3 (5 bases). V lost 2 bases, J lost 1 base, and 14 bases lay in between. Germline V gene sequence: CDR1 TSWWSYY, CDR2 QGS. This CDR3 has 16 amino acids. The CDR3 loop reads CALGEFTLGFTDKLIF. The DNA for the CDR3 is TGTGCTCTTGGGGAATTTACGTTGGGGTTCACCGATAAACTCATCTTT.

This chain uses TRAV29/DV5 with TRDJ1; 9 bases are a match to TRDD3. The CDR3 totals 19 residues. CDR1 and CDR2 (germline): NSMFDY, ISSIKDK. J was trimmed by 6 bases and V by 4 bases; bases with no gene match: 25. The DNA of the CDR3 is TGTGCAGCACGCACTACAACCCCTTACTGGGGGACGGGGGTCCATAAACTCATCTTT. Its translation: CAARTTTPYWGTGVHKLIF.

The V call is TRDV1, the J call TRDJ1; D remains unclear. Germline V gene sequence: CDR1 TSWWSYY, CDR2 QGS. V lost 4 bases and J 0 bases, leaving 27 bases between the germline ends. There are 20 residues in the CDR3. The CDR3 DNA reads as TGTGCTCTTGGGGGACCCTTAGGAGCACTCCCACTGCTTAACACCGATAAACTCATCTTT. It yields the protein CALGGPLGALPLLNTDKLIF.

This clone has a handful of counts. J is TRDJ1 and V is TRDV1, with 9 bases fitting TRDD3. The CDR3 has 23 residues. Germline CDR1 reads TSWWSYY; CDR2 reads QGS. V lost 0 bases to trimming and J lost 0 bases; unmatched junction nucleotides: 23. CDR3 amino acids: CALGELPPKSTGGIPFYTDKLIF. The CDR3, as DNA: TGTGCTCTTGGGGAACTACCCCCGAAATCTACTGGGGGAATACCTTTTTACACCGATAAACTCATCTTT.

This clone occurred a few times. V and J are TRDV1 and TRDJ1; TRDD3 agrees at 9 bases. The CDR3 is 17 amino acids. Germline V gives CDR1 TSWWSYY, CDR2 QGS. V was clipped by 3 bases and J by 0 bases; unmatched bases: 8. CDR3 amino acids: CALGDPLLGDYTDKLIF. The CDR3 bases are TGTGCTCTTGGGGACCCCCTTCTGGGGGATTACACCGATAAACTCATCTTT.

The rearrangement joins TRDV1 to TRDJ1; 9 bases line up with TRDD3. Germline CDR1 and CDR2: TSWWSYY and QGS. The V gene end was trimmed by 2 bases and the J gene end by 3 bases; junction bases not matched to a gene: 28. The CDR3 loop spans 23 amino acids. The DNA for the CDR3 is TGTGCTCTTGGGGAAGGAGGGACCTACAGGGGTTCGGGGATACGCTTATTGGCCGATAAACTCATCTTT. The encoded protein is CALGEGGTYRGSGIRLLADKLIF.

J is TRDJ1 and V is TRDV1, with D possibly being TRDD3 (8 bases). The CDR3 runs to 17 residues. Germline lookup yields CDR1 TSWWSYY and CDR2 QGS. V shed 3 bases and J shed 11 bases, with 28 bases lying between them. For the CDR3, the DNA is TGTGCTCTTGGGGATTTCCTACGAGGGGATACCCCCCGGGTGCTCATCTTT. Encoded protein: CALGDFLRGDTPRVLIF.

The rearrangement links TRDV1 to TRDJ1; tentatively, D is TRDD2 (8 bases). This CDR3 comprises 24 residues. With 1 base removed from V and 0 bases from J, the gap between germline ends came to 36 bases. The germline V gene encodes CDR1 TSWWSYY and CDR2 QGS. The CDR3 loop reads CALGEPPGLPNEGYTLLYTDKLIF. The CDR3 nucleotides are TGTGCTCTTGGGGAACCCCCCGGCCTTCCTAATGAGGGATACACTCTACTGTACACCGATAAACTCATCTTT.

In regard to this clone: Just one base apart from a much larger clone, this may be a read error. The chain combines TRDV2 with TRDJ1; 7 positions agree with TRDD2. CDR1 is GEAIGNYY, CDR2 EKD, per germline. This CDR3 spans 14 amino acids. The J segment lost 11 bases and the V segment lost 4 bases, leaving 15 bases of the junction unmatched. CDR3 bases: TGTGCCTGTGAGACCGTTCCTACGAGGGCTGGGCTCATCTTT. As protein: CACETVPTRAGLIF.

Notes on this clone: Other DNA variants within this sample encode the same CDR3. The V and J genes are TRDV1 and TRDJ1, with 13 bases fitting TRDD3. The CDR3 sequence is 20 residues long. Losses at the gene ends were 1 base for V and 5 bases for J; bases not matched to a gene: 16. Germline assignment: CDR1 TSWWSYY and CDR2 QGS. This CDR3 is CALGEQGTYVGLGDTDKLIF. DNA of the CDR3: TGTGCTCTTGGGGAACAAGGCACCTACGTGGGACTGGGGGATACGGATAAACTCATCTTT.

Remarks on this clone: Within the sample, other DNA sequences also encode this same CDR3. V and J are TRDV1 and TRDJ1; TRDD3 agrees at 11 bases. CDR3 size: 16 residues. V was pared by 1 base and J by 8 bases, with 9 bases of the junction left unmatched. Germline V gene sequence: CDR1 TSWWSYY, CDR2 QGS. CDR3 sequence: CALGERVGDTLHKLIF. In DNA form, the CDR3 reads TGTGCTCTTGGGGAACGTGTGGGGGATACGCTACACAAACTCATCTTT.

This clone has just a few counts. The V and J genes are TRDV1 and TRDJ1, with 9 nucleotides matching TRDD2. This CDR3 has 22 amino acids. Germline trimming cut 4 bases from V and 0 bases from J; bases unmatched to any gene: 24. Germline assignment: CDR1 TSWWSYY and CDR2 QGS. CDR3 DNA sequence: TGTGCTCTTGGGGTCCACCTTCCTACGTCTGTGTGGGATGGGACAAACACCGATAAACTCATCTTT. This translates into CALGVHLPTSVWDGTNTDKLIF.

The V call is TRDV1, the J call TRDJ1; 8 positions match TRDD3. Germline loops: CDR1 TSWWSYY, CDR2 QGS. V gave up 0 bases and J gave up 3 bases; unmatched junction bases: 27. This CDR3 is built from 23 residues. DNA of the CDR3: TGTGCTCTTGGGGAACTAGCAACTTATTGGCCCCGCTGGGGATACCTTTCCCCCGATAAACTCATCTTT. Residues: CALGELATYWPRWGYLSPDKLIF.

This clone is labeled as medium-sized. Other DNA sequences in the same sample also yield this CDR3. V gene TRDV2 combines with J gene TRDJ1; unclear D gene. The CDR3 is 17 amino acids. The V gene lost 0 bases and the J gene lost 0 bases, with 16 bases spanning the gap. CDR1 is GEAIGNYY, CDR2 EKD, per germline. The CDR3 DNA reads TGTGCCTGTGACACCGTGGCGGTGCGCTCTTACACCGATAAACTCATCTTT. Encoded protein: CACDTVAVRSYTDKLIF.

This clone was detected once. The chain combines TRDV1 with TRDJ1; TRDD3 matches at 11 bases. Trimming at V came to 4 bases and at J to 0 bases, leaving 28 bases not matched to a gene. Germline V gene lookup returns CDR1 TSWWSYY and CDR2 QGS. The CDR3 is 24 amino acids. CDR3 nucleotides: TGTGCTCTTGGGGTCTCTACCTTCAAGTTGGGGGATACGCCGAAGCCGTCATACACCGATAAACTCATCTTT. Amino acids: CALGVSTFKLGDTPKPSYTDKLIF.

This clone has just a few counts. V gene TRDV1 combines with J gene TRDJ1; perhaps TRDD3 as D (5 bases). Looked up from germline, CDR1 is TSWWSYY and CDR2 is QGS. This CDR3 is built from 21 residues. Trimming took off 6 bases at V and 1 base at J, with 33 bases between the two ends. CDR3: CALGDRNYMGSNSDRTDKLIF. The CDR3 DNA reads TGTGCTCTTGGCGATAGGAACTATATGGGGTCAAACTCGGATCGCACCGATAAACTCATCTTT.

This clone was seen a few times. V usage is TRDV1 and J usage is TRDJ1; D is unclear. Germline V gene lookup returns CDR1 TSWWSYY and CDR2 QGS. CDR3 size: 15 residues. V was pared by 4 bases and J by 7 bases, with 19 bases between. The CDR3 here is CALGGLFPRGAKLIF. The DNA for the CDR3 is TGTGCTCTTGGGGGGCTTTTCCCTCGAGGGGCTAAACTCATCTTT.

The chain recombines TRDV1 with TRDJ1; 10 positions match TRDD3. Germline loops: CDR1 TSWWSYY, CDR2 QGS. V trimming: 5 bases; J trimming: 10 bases; junction bases outside the gene matches: 25. This CDR3 has 19 amino acids. The CDR3: CALGTARTVSRLGDKALIF. CDR3 DNA: TGTGCTCTTGGGACCGCGAGGACGGTTTCCCGCCTGGGGGATAAGGCACTCATCTTT.

The chain couples TRDV1 to TRDJ1; 7 bases line up with TRDD3. The CDR3 has 16 amino acids. Germline trimming cut 2 bases from V and 4 bases from J; bases unmatched to any gene: 10. From germline, CDR1 is TSWWSYY and CDR2 QGS. For the CDR3, the DNA is TGTGCTCTTGGGGAAATGGGTCGGGGGGATCGCGATAAACTCATCTTT. Protein: CALGEMGRGDRDKLIF.

The rearrangement joins TRDV1 to TRDJ1; 11 bases are a match to TRDD3. V trimming: 3 bases; J trimming: 2 bases; junction bases outside the gene matches: 8. Germline CDR1 reads TSWWSYY; CDR2 reads QGS. The CDR3 loop spans 17 amino acids. The CDR3 nucleotides are TGTGCTCTTGGGGACCAGAACTGGGGGATATCGACCGATAAACTCATCTTT. Encoded protein: CALGDQNWGISTDKLIF.

This clone was detected only a few times. This sequence joins TRDV1 and TRDJ1; maybe TRDD3 (7 bases). Trimming cost V 1 base and J 1 base, with 43 bases left between them. Germline assignment: CDR1 TSWWSYY and CDR2 QGS. The length of the CDR3 is 26 residues. CDR3 region: CALGEPNNQLPFPIGGSVSPTDKLIF. CDR3 DNA sequence: TGTGCTCTTGGGGAACCGAACAATCAGCTTCCCTTCCCGATCGGGGGATCGGTGTCGCCCACCGATAAACTCATCTTT.